The 19 T cell receptor beta chains given below trace back to one sample, sequenced in a study of vaccination effects on CD4 cells after COVID-19. Sequencing in the ViraFEST assay came after antigen-specific CD4+ T cells had been expanded with viral peptide pools, which were used to stimulate PBMC. Isolating CD4+ T cells followed ten to eleven days of culture. Every participant took two doses of the BNT162b2 or mRNA-1273 vaccine. Using immunoSEQ multiplex PCR, the repertoire was profiled, and TCRdb retains in-frame clones only, with some absent. Counted here are tens of thousands of clones, roughly four fifths occurring once; the ten biggest clones make up more than 1%. These receptors lack a known antigen. The sequenced sample was CD4+ T cells from PBMCs cultured with HCoV-229E spike peptides, obtained after COVID-19 vaccination. Receptors originate from a human donor who received a COVID-19 vaccine.

This clone was recorded a few times. The chain uses TRBV6-1 and TRBJ1-5; D unresolved. Germline V gives CDR1 MNHNS, CDR2 SASEGT. The CDR3 totals 17 residues. V lost 0 bases, J lost 2 bases, and 14 bases lay in between. CDR3 in DNA: TGTGCCAGCAGTGAAGCGTCCTCGTTCAGTGGCAATCAGCCCCAGCATTTT. Protein product: CASSEASSFSGNQPQHF.

V gene TRBV7-3 combines with J gene TRBJ2-2; the D is unclear. The CDR3 runs 14 residues. V lost 6 bases and J 0 bases, leaving 8 bases between the germline ends. Germline CDR1 and CDR2: SGHTA and FQGTGA. The CDR3 loop reads CASRPTANTGELFF. The CDR3 nucleotides read TGTGCCAGCAGGCCCACAGCGAACACCGGGGAGCTGTTTTTT.

This clone appeared a single time. The genes are TRBV6-5 and TRBJ1-2; maybe TRBD1 (6 bases). The CDR3 contains 13 residues. Germline CDR1 and CDR2: MNHEY and SVGAGI. The V gene lost 5 bases and the J gene lost 4 bases, with 11 bases spanning the gap. The CDR3 spells CASSRTGPYGYTF. As DNA, the CDR3 is TGTGCCAGCAGTCGAACAGGGCCCTATGGCTACACCTTC.

The chain uses TRBV7-9 and TRBJ2-1; unclear D gene. Trimming left V 2 bases short and J 6 bases short, with 14 bases between. Germline CDR1 is SEHNR and CDR2 is FQNEAQ (reference sequence). This CDR3 comprises 15 residues. In DNA, the CDR3 is TGTGCCAGCAGCTTAACGTCTAGATCGATCAATGAGCAGTTCTTC. This codes for CASSLTSRSINEQFF.

The chain combines TRBV10-1 with TRBJ1-6; perhaps TRBD1 as D (6 bases). Between the trimmed V and J ends, which lost 5 bases and 9 bases, there was a span of 11 bases. The CDR3 runs to 13 residues. In germline, CDR1 is WNHNN, CDR2 SYGVQD (reference sequence). The CDR3 sequence: CASSQGFGSPLHF. The CDR3 DNA is TGCGCCAGCAGTCAGGGGTTCGGTTCACCCCTCCACTTT.

The V and J genes are TRBV2 and TRBJ1-5; D gene unclear. Trimming pared 2 bases from V and 6 bases from J, leaving 11 bases between. This CDR3 is built from 14 residues. Germline CDR1 SNHLY, CDR2 FYNNEI. DNA for the CDR3: TGTGCCAGCAGTGAACTGGGCGGGGTTCAGCCCCAGCATTTT. This codes for CASSELGGVQPQHF.

The chain uses TRBV2 and TRBJ1-5, with TRBD1 matching 10 bases. Germline CDR1 reads SNHLY; CDR2 reads FYNNEI. The V gene end was trimmed by 9 bases and the J gene end by 7 bases; junction bases not matched to a gene: 3. The CDR3 runs to 12 residues. CDR3 bases: TGTGCCAGGGGACAGGGGAGCCAGCCCCAGCATTTT. This encodes CARGQGSQPQHF.

This clone was seen only once. This sequence joins TRBV7-2 and TRBJ1-5; D uncertain. Germline CDR1 SGHTA, CDR2 FQGNSA. Trimming removed 5 bases at V and 3 bases at J, with 8 bases between. This CDR3 region has 13 residues. CDR3 sequence (DNA): TGTGCCAGCAGCATACAAGACAATCAGCCCCAGCATTTT. This encodes CASSIQDNQPQHF.

The chain couples TRBV2 to TRBJ1-5; possible D gene TRBD1, 6 bases. V dropped 5 bases and J dropped 2 bases, with 13 bases sitting between them. This CDR3 region has 15 residues. Germline CDR1 SNHLY, CDR2 FYNNEI. The CDR3 protein is CASSWTRQGNQPQHF. The DNA of the CDR3 is TGTGCCAGCAGTTGGACCAGACAGGGCAATCAGCCCCAGCATTTT.

The chain employs TRBV4-1 and TRBJ1-2, with D perhaps matching TRBD1 (5 bases). The germline V gene has CDR1 MGHRA and CDR2 YSYEKL. CDR3 size: 15 residues. The germline V and J ends were trimmed by 6 bases and 4 bases, with 18 bases remaining between them. CDR3 DNA sequence: TGCGCCAGCAGACCCGCAACAGGCTCTGGCTATGGCTACACCTTC. Protein sequence: CASRPATGSGYGYTF.

The J gene is TRBJ2-3, the V gene TRBV5-8, with D perhaps being TRBD1 or TRBD2 (5 bases each). Germline-derived CDR1 and CDR2 are SGHTS and YDEGEE. The length of the CDR3 is 15 residues. Trimming removed 4 bases from V and 2 bases from J, with 14 bases in between. The CDR3 sequence is CASSPTGTPTDTQYF. The DNA of the CDR3 is TGTGCCAGCAGCCCGACCGGGACCCCCACAGATACGCAGTATTTT.

This rearrangement joins TRBV28 to TRBJ2-7; D may correspond to TRBD1 or TRBD2 (5 bases each). Germline CDR1 reads MDHEN; CDR2 reads SYDVKM. V lost 10 bases to trimming and J lost 2 bases, with 12 bases between them. The CDR3 consists of 12 residues. CDR3 protein: CATTGTPYEQYV. In nucleotides, the CDR3 is TGTGCCACCACCGGGACCCCCTACGAGCAGTACGTC.

The chain links TRBV28 to TRBJ2-3, with 8 bases fitting TRBD2. The length of the CDR3 is 16 residues. CDR1 is MDHEN, CDR2 SYDVKM, per germline. V gave up 5 bases and J gave up 0 bases; unmatched junction bases: 7. DNA of the CDR3: TGTGCCAGCAGTACCGAGCGGGGGCGAAGCACAGATACGCAGTATTTT. This translates into CASSTERGRSTDTQYF.

The V and J genes are TRBV2 and TRBJ1-1; D gene uncertain. V was cut by 6 bases and J by 1 base, with 9 bases left in between. CDR3 length: 13 residues. The germline gives CDR1 SNHLY, CDR2 FYNNEI. CDR3 sequence reads: CASSGRWNTEAFF. The CDR3, as DNA: TGTGCCAGCAGCGGAAGGTGGAACACTGAAGCTTTCTTT.

The chain carries TRBV7-3 and TRBJ1-1; D is undetermined. The CDR3 spans 13 residues. CDR1 and CDR2 from the germline V gene are SGHTA and FQGTGA. Trimming left V 2 bases short and J 1 base short, with 5 bases between. The CDR3 here is CASSLARNTEAFF. For the CDR3, the DNA is TGTGCCAGCAGCTTAGCTCGGAACACTGAAGCTTTCTTT.

V and J are TRBV2 and TRBJ2-1, with 12 nucleotides matching TRBD2. This CDR3 comprises 17 residues. CDR1 and CDR2 (germline): SNHLY, FYNNEI. V shed 4 bases, J shed 2 bases, and the junction held 6 bases outside the gene matches. CDR3 bases: TGTGCCAGCAGTGCCTTATGGACTAGCGGGACCTACAATGAGCAGTTCTTC. It yields the protein CASSALWTSGTYNEQFF.

This clone was observed a handful of times. The chain is built from TRBV5-4 and TRBJ1-2; D gene uncertain. Germline-derived CDR1 and CDR2 are SGHNT and YYREEE (reference sequence). This CDR3 contains 14 residues. The germline V and J ends were trimmed by 3 bases and 2 bases, with 11 bases remaining between them. CDR3 coding DNA: TGTGCCAGCAGCTGGAAGGCCAACAACTATGGCTACACCTTC. Protein: CASSWKANNYGYTF.

The CDR3 is CATSSAGQGSYGYTF. CDR3 DNA sequence: TGTGCCACCAGCAGTGCCGGACAGGGTAGCTATGGCTACACCTTC. The chain is built from TRBV15 and TRBJ1-2; 8 positions agree with TRBD1. The junction had 7 bases not matched to a gene; V was cut back by 3 bases and J by 4 bases. This CDR3 has 15 amino acids. Germline V gene lookup returns CDR1 LNHNV and CDR2 YYDKDF (reference sequence).

The V and J genes are TRBV7-9 and TRBJ2-7, with TRBD2 identical over 7 bases. CDR1 SEHNR and CDR2 FQNEAQ come from the germline V gene (reference sequence). The CDR3 has 16 residues. V lost 4 bases to trimming and J lost 1 base; unmatched junction nucleotides: 10. The CDR3: CASSSPPWEGSYEQYV. CDR3 bases: TGTGCCAGCAGCTCTCCACCGTGGGAGGGGTCCTACGAGCAGTACGTC.